This entry features one T cell receptor beta chain sequence. Its matching antigen is unknown. Germline CDR1 is SGHVS and CDR2 is FNYEAQ. The CDR3 has 14 residues. The V end lost 3 bases, the J end lost 0 bases, and 9 bases lay between the germline ends. This sample stems from a study of T-cell memory formation after mild COVID-19. Study-level findings and limits: Mostly located in CM and EM were contracting CD4+ clones, with contracting CD8+ clones located in EMRA.

MiXCR was run by TCRdb on the 5' RACE reads, yielding one entry per CDR3 protein. In the table there are fewer than 600,000 distinct CDR3 sequences, about 20% of which are singletons. The origin of this receptor is an adult woman who had mild COVID-19 (a few samples of this study predate the infection). Cell type and time point are not known. Sequences were obtained from PBMCs or a T cell subset sorted from them (not recorded which). This chain links TRBV7-6 with TRBJ2-7; D perhaps matches TRBD2 (5 bases). CDR3 DNA sequence: TGTGCCAGCAGCTTCGGGATTGACTCCTACGAGCAGTACTTC. It yields the protein CASSFGIDSYEQYF. The variable domain in full, completed from reference TRBV7-6 and TRBJ2-7, reads GAGVSQSPRYKVTKRGQDVALRCDPISGHVSLYWYRQALGQGPEFLTYFNYEAQQDKSGLPNDRFSAERPEGSISTLTIQRTEQRDSAMYRCASSFGIDSYEQYFGPGTRLTVT.